This T cell receptor (beta chain) came from a study of breast tumors, draining lymph nodes, adjacent tissues. Study findings and constraints: Luminal-like breast cancer showed significantly greater tumor-nontumor repertoire similarity than basal-like breast cancer did. Tumor TCR diversity was below lymph nodes but above nontumor tissue. Most tumor T cells seemingly derive from lymph node, then expand in tumor.

There are many counts of this clonotype. What it binds is unknown. Samples came from axillary lymph nodes draining the breast cancer. A single record per CDR3 protein comes from TCRdb applying MiXCR to the multiplex PCR reads. The sample shows some 250,000 distinct CDR3 sequences, around 35% of them seen only once. The TCR sequence derives from a female donor with breast cancer. Some clones in this sample may be carry-over from other donors' samples. Sequenced input: axillary lymph node tissue.

CDR3 sequence reads: CASSPLGRGQETQYF. CDR3 nucleotides: TGTGCCAGCAGCCCACTGGGGCGGGGCCAAGAGACCCAGTACTTC. V usage is TRBV5-4 and J usage is TRBJ2-5; D is perhaps TRBD2 (6 bases). Germline CDR1 reads SGHNT; CDR2 reads YYREEE (reference sequence). CDR3 size: 15 residues. V was trimmed by 4 bases and J by 1 base, leaving 14 bases between them.